The clone carrying this T cell receptor beta chain came up a few times. Attachment of unique molecular identifiers was made to individual cDNA molecules. A single record per CDR3 protein comes from TCRdb applying MiXCR to the 5' RACE reads. The data show tens of thousands of distinct CDR3 sequences, over 9.5% seen once. The data were taken from a study of early T cells in non-severe SARS-CoV-2 infection. Trimming took 6 bases from V and 0 from J; bases not matched to a gene: 5. This CDR3 is built from 15 residues. Per the germline V gene, CDR1 is SNHLY and CDR2 is FYNNEI. The V gene is TRBV2, the J gene TRBJ2-3; 8 bases are a match to TRBD2. Material for sequencing was whole blood. The clonotype comes from an adult who was a healthcare worker with PCR-confirmed SARS-CoV-2 infection or an uninfected control (not recorded which). Written as DNA, the CDR3 is TGTGCCAGCAGACAAGCGGGAGTGAGCACAGATACGCAGTATTTT. It yields the protein CASRQAGVSTDTQYF.